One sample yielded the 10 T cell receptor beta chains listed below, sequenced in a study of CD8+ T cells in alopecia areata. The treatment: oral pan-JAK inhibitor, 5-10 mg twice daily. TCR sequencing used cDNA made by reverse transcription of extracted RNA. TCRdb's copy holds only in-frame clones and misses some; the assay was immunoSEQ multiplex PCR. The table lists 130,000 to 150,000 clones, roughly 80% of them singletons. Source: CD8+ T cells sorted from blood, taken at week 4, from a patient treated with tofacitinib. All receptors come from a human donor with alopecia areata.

CDR3 in DNA: TGCAGCGCCGGAACAACCGGGGAGCTGTTTTTT. Translating gives CSAGTTGELFF. V and J are TRBV29-1 and TRBJ2-2; D not resolved. The CDR3 sequence is 11 residues long. The germline gives CDR1 SQVTM, CDR2 ANQGSEA. Trimming left V 7 bases short and J 5 bases short, with 8 bases between.

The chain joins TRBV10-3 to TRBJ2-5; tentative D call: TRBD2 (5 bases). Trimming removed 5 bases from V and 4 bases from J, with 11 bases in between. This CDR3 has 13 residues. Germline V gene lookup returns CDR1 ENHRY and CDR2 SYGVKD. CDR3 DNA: TGTGCCATCAGTTTGATAGGGAGAGAGACCCAGTACTTC. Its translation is CAISLIGRETQYF.

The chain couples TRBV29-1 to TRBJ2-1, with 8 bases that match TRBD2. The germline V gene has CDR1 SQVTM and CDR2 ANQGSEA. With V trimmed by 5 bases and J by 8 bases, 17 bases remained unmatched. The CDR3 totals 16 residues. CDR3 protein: CSVMFPGLAPVDEQFF. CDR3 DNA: TGCAGCGTTATGTTCCCCGGACTAGCCCCTGTGGATGAGCAGTTCTTC.

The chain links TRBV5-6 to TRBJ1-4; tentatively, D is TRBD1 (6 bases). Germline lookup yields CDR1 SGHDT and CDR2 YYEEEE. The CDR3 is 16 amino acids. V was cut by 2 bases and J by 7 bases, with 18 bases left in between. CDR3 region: CASSLPKQEGVEKLFF. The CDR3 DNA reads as TGTGCCAGCAGCTTACCGAAACAAGAGGGGGTTGAAAAACTGTTTTTT. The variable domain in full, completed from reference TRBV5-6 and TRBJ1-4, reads DAGVTQSPTHLIKTRGQQVTLRCSPKSGHDTVSWYQQALGQGPQFIFQYYEEEERQRGNFPDRFSGHQFPNYSSELNVNALLLGDSALYLCASSLPKQEGVEKLFFGSGTQLSVL.

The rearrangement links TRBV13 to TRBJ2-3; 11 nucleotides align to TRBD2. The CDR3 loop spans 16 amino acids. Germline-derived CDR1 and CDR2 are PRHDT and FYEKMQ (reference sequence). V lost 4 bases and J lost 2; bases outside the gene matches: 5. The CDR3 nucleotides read TGTGCCAGCAGCTCCAGACTAGCGGGGTCCACAGATACGCAGTATTTT. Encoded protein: CASSSRLAGSTDTQYF.

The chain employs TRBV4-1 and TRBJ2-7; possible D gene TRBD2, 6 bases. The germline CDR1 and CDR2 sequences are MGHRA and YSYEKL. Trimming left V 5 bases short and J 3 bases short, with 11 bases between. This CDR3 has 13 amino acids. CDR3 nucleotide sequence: TGCGCCAGCAGCTACGGGGGTAGCTACGAGCAGTACTTC. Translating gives CASSYGGSYEQYF.

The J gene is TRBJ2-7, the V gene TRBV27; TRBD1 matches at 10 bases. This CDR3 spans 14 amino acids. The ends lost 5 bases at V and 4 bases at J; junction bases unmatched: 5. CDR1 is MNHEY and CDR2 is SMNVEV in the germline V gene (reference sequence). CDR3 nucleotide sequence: TGTGCCAGCAGTAGCCGGGACAGGGGATACGAGCAGTACTTC. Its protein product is CASSSRDRGYEQYF.

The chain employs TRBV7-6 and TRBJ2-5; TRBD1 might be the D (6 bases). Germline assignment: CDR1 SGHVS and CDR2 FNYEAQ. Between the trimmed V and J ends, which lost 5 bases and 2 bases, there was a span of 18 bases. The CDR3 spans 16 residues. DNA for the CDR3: TGTGCCAGCAGCATAGGACAGTCGGTTGTACAAGAGACCCAGTACTTC. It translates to CASSIGQSVVQETQYF.

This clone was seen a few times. The CDR3 nucleotides read TGCAGCGTTGATAGCCTGGTAGGCTCCGAGCAGTACTTC. Its protein product is CSVDSLVGSEQYF. The chain couples TRBV29-1 to TRBJ2-7; D gene unclear. The germline CDR1 and CDR2 sequences are SQVTM and ANQGSEA. The ends were cut back, 3 bases at V and 6 bases at J, with 15 bases in the middle. CDR3 length: 13 amino acids.

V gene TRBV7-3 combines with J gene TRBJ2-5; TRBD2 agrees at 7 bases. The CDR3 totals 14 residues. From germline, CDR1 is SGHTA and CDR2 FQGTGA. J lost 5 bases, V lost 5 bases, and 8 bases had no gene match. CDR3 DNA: TGTGCCAGCAGCCTATCGACAGCGGGGGAGACCCAGTACTTC. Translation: CASSLSTAGETQYF.